Sequencing of this T cell receptor (beta chain) was carried out in a study of cytomegalovirus exposure and HLA in healthy donors. V was cut by 5 bases and J by 2 bases, with 19 bases left in between. CDR1 SGHAT and CDR2 FQNNGV come from the germline V gene. There are 16 residues in the CDR3. Study observations and caveats: Across donors, presence/absence analyses took sequencing depth to be roughly uniform.

Notes on this clone: Its cognate antigen is unknown.

13 Jbeta primers and 60 Vbeta primers were used for the PCR. TCRdb's table, derived via immunoSEQ multiplex PCR, lists solely in-frame clones and lacks some. This sample yields about 100,000 clones, of which about 80% are seen a single time; around 4% belongs to the top ten. The TCR comes from a man aged 40-50 years in good health and CMV-seronegative. Sequencing was performed on PBMCs. The chain couples TRBV11-2 to TRBJ2-7, with D perhaps TRBD1 (7 bases). The CDR3 coding sequence is TGTGCCAGCAGCCCAGGGGGGTTGGGAGTCCCCTACGAGCAGTACGTC. Protein: CASSPGGLGVPYEQYV.